The source of this T cell receptor beta chain is a study of T cell repertoires in urothelial bladder cancer. J gave up 2 bases and V 4 bases, and 14 bases lay outside the gene matches. Germline V lookup: CDR1 SGHRS, CDR2 YFSETQ. The CDR3 totals 17 residues. Assay used: immunoSEQ multiplex PCR; TCRdb lists only in-frame clones, some missing. The sample carries some 2,600 clones, about 71% recorded once. The J gene is TRBJ2-5, the V gene TRBV5-1, with TRBD1 matching over 7 bases. This receptor was obtained from a human donor with a benign inflammatory bladder lesion. Input material: bladder tissue. The CDR3 DNA reads TGCGCCAGCAGCGTGGGCGCACAGGGGACCCAACAAGAGACCCAGTACTTC. The encoded protein is CASSVGAQGTQQETQYF.